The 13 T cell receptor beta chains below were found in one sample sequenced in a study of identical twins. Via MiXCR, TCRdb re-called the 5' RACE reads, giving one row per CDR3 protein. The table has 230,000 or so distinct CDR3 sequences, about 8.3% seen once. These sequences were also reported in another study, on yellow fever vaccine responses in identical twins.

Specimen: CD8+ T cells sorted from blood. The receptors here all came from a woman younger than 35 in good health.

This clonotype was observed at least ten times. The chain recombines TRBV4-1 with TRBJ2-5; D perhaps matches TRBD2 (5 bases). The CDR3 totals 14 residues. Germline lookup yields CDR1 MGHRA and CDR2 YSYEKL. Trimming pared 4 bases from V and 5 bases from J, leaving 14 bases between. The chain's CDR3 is CASSPFKGGETQYF. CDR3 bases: TGCGCCAGCAGCCCATTCAAGGGCGGGGAGACCCAGTACTTC.

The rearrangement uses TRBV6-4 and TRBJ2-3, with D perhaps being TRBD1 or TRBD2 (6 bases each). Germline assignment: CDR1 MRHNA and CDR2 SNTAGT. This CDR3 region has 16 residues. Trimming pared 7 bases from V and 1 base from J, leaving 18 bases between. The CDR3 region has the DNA TGTGCCAGCACCGCCGAGGGGGGCCGAGGCACAGATACGCAGTATTTT. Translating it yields CASTAEGGRGTDTQYF.

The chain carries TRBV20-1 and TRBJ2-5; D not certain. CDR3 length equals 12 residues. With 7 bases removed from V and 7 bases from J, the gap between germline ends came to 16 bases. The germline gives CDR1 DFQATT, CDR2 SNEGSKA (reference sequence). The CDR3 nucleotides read TGCAGTGTTGAGACCCTAACAGCGACCCAGTACTTC. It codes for CSVETLTATQYF.

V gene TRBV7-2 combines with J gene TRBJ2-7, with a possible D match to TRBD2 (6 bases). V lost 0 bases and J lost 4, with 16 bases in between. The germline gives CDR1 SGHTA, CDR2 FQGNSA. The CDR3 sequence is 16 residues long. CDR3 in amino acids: CASSLAVSDRGYEQYF. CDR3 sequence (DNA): TGTGCCAGCAGCTTAGCTGTTTCGGACCGGGGGTACGAGCAGTACTTC. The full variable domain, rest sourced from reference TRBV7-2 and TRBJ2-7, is GAGVSQSPSNKVTEKGKDVELRCDPISGHTALYWYRQSLGQGLEFLIYFQGNSAPDKSGLPSDRFSAERTGGSVSTLTIQRTQQEDSAVYLCASSLAVSDRGYEQYFGPGTRLTVT.

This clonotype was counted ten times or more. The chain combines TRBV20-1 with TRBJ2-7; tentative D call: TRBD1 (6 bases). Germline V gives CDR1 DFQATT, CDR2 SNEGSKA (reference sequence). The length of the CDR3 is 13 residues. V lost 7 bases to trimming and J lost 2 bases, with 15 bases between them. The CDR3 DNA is TGCAGTGTCCGAGCACAGGGCACCTACGAGCAGTACTTC. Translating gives CSVRAQGTYEQYF.

The CDR3: CASSQDMSDEQYF. The CDR3 bases are TGTGCCAGCAGCCAAGATATGAGTGACGAGCAGTACTTC. The chain joins TRBV3-1 to TRBJ2-7; D call uncertain. The CDR3 loop spans 13 amino acids. V was clipped by 0 bases and J by 5 bases, with 8 bases between them. Per the germline V gene, CDR1 is LGHDT and CDR2 is YNNKEL (reference sequence).

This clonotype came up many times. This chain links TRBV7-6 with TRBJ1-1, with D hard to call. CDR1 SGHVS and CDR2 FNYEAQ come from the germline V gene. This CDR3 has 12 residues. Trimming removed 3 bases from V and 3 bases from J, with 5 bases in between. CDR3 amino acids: CASSFSDTEAFF. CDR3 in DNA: TGTGCCAGCAGCTTTTCGGACACTGAAGCTTTCTTT. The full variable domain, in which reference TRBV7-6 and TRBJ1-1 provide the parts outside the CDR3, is GAGVSQSPRYKVTKRGQDVALRCDPISGHVSLYWYRQALGQGPEFLTYFNYEAQQDKSGLPNDRFSAERPEGSISTLTIQRTEQRDSAMYRCASSFSDTEAFFGQGTRLTVV.

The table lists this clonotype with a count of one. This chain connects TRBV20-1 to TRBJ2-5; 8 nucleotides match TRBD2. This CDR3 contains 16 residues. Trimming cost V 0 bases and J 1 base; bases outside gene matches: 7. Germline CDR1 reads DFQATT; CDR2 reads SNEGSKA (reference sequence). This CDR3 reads CSARDEAGAIQETQYF. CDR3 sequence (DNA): TGCAGTGCTAGAGATGAAGCGGGGGCAATCCAAGAGACCCAGTACTTC.

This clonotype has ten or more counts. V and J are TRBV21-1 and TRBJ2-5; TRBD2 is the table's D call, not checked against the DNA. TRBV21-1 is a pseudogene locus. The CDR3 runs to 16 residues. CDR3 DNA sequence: TGTGCCAGCAGCAAAGCCGCTCCGAGGAGGAGGAAGACCCAGTACTTC. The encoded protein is CASSKAAPRRRKTQYF.

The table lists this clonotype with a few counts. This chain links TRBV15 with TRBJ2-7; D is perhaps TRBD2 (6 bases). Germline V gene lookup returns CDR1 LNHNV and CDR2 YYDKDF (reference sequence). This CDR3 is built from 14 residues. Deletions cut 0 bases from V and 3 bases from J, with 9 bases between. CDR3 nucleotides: TGTGCCACCAGCAGAGATCGGGGGATCTACGAGCAGTACTTC. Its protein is CATSRDRGIYEQYF.

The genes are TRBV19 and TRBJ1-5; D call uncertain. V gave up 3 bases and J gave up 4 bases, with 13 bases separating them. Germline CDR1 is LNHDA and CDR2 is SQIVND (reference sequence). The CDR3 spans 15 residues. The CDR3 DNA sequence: TGTGCCAGTAGTATTGCGGGGTTATTAAATCAGCCCCAGCATTTT. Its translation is CASSIAGLLNQPQHF.

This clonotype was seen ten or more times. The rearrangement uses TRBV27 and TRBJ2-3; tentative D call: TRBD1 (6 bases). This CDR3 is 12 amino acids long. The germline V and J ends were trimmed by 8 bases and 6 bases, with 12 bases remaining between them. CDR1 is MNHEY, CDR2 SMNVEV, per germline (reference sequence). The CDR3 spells CASQGPGDTQYF. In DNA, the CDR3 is TGTGCCAGCCAGGGGCCGGGTGATACGCAGTATTTT.

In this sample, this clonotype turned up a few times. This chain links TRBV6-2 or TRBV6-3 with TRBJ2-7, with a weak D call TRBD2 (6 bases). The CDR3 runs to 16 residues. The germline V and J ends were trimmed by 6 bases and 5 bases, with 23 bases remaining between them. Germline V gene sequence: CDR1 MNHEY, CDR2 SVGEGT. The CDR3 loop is CASSLQGSGSPHEQYF. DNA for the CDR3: TGTGCCAGCAGCCTGCAGGGCTCCGGGAGTCCTCACGAGCAGTACTTC.